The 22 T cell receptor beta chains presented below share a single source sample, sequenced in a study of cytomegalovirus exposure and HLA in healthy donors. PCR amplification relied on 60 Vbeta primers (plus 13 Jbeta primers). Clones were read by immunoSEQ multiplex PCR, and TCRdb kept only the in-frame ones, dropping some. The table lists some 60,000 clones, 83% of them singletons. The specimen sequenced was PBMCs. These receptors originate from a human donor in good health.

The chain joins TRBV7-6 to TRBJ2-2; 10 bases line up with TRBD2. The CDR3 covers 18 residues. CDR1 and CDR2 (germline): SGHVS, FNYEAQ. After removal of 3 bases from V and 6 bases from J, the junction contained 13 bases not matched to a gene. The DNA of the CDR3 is TGTGCCAGCAGCTTCAACATACCCGGGACTAGCGATTCCGGGGAGCTGTTTTTT. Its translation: CASSFNIPGTSDSGELFF.

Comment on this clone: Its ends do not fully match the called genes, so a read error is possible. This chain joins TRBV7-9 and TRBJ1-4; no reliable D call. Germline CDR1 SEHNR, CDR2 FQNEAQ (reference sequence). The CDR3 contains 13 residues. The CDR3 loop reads CSSSLDGGEKLFF. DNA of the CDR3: TGTTCCAGCAGCTTAGACGGAGGAGAAAAACTGTTTTTT.

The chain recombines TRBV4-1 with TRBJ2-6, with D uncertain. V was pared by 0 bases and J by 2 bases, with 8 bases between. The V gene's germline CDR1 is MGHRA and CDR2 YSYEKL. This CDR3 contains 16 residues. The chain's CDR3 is CASSQDTGTGANVLTF. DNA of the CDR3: TGCGCCAGCAGCCAAGATACGGGTACTGGGGCCAACGTCCTGACTTTC.

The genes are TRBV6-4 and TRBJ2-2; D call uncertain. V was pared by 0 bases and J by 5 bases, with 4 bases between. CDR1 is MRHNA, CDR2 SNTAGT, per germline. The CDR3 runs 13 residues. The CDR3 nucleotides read TGTGCCAGCAGTGACTCGCAGACCGGGGAGCTGTTTTTT. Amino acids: CASSDSQTGELFF.

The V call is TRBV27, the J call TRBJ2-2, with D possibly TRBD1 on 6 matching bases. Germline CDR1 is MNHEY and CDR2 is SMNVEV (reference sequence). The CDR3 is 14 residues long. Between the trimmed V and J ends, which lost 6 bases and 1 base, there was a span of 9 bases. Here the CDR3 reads CASRDRRNTGELFF. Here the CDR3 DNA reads TGTGCCAGCAGAGACAGGAGGAACACCGGGGAGCTGTTTTTT.

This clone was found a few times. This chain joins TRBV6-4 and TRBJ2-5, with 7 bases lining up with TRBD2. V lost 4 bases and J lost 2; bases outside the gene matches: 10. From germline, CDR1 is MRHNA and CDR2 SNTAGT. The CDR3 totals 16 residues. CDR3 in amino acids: CASSGWAGEGQETQYF. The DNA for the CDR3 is TGTGCCAGCAGTGGCTGGGCGGGGGAAGGTCAAGAGACCCAGTACTTC.

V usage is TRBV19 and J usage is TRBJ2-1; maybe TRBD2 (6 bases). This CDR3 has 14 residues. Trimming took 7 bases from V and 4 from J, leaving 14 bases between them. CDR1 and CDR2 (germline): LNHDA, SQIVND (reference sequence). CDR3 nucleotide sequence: TGTGCCAGTAAGGGGCTAGCGAGATACAATGAGCAGTTCTTC. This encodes CASKGLARYNEQFF.

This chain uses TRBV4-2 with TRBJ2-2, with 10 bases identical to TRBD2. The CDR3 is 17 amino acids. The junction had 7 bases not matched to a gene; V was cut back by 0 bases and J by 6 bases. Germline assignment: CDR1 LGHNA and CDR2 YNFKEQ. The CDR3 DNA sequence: TGTGCCAGCAGCCAAGAAGGCTCTAGCGGGGGTCCCGGGGAGCTGTTTTTT. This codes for CASSQEGSSGGPGELFF.

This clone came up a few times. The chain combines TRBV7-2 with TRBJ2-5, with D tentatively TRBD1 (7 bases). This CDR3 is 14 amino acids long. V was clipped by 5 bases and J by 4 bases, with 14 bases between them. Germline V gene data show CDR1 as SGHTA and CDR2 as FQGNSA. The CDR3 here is CASSISQGGETQYF. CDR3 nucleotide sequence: TGTGCCAGCAGCATCAGTCAGGGGGGAGAGACCCAGTACTTC.

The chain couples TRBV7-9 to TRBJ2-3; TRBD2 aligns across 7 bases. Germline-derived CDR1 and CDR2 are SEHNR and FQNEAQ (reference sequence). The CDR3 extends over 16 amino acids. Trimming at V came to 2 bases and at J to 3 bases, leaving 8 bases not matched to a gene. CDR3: CASSLSVGGGTDTQYF. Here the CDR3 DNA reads TGTGCCAGCAGCTTAAGCGTTGGGGGGGGAACAGATACGCAGTATTTT.

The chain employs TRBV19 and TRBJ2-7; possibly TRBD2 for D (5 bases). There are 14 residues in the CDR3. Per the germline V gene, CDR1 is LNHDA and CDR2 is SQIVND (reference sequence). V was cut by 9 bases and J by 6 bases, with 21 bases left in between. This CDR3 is CARPGEWTSGEQYF. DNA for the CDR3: TGTGCCAGACCCGGGGAGTGGACTTCGGGCGAGCAGTACTTC.

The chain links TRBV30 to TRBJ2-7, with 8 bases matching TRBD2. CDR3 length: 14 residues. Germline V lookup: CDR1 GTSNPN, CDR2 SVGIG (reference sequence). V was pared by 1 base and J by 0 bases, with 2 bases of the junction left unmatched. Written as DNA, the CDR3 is TGTGCCTGGAGTGGACTAGCGATCTCCTACGAGCAGTACTTC. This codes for CAWSGLAISYEQYF.

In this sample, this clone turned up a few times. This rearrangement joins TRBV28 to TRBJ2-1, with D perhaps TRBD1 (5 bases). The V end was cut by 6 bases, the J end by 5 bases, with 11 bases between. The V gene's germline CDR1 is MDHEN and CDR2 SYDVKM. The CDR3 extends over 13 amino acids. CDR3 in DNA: TGTGCCAGCAGCCGAGGCAGGGACAATGAGCAGTTCTTC. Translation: CASSRGRDNEQFF.

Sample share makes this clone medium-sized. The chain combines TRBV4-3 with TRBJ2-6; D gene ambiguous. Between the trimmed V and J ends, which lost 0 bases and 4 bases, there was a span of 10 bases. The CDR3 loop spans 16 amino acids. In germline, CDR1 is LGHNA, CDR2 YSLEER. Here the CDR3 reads CASSQDHGSGANVLTF. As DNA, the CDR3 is TGCGCCAGCAGCCAAGATCACGGGTCCGGGGCCAACGTCCTGACTTTC.

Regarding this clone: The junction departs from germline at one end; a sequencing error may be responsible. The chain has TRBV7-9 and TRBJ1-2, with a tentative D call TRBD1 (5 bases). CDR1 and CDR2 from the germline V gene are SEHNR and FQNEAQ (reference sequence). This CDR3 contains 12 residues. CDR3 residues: CSSSGQAYGYTF. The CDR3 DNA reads TGTTCCAGCAGCGGACAAGCCTATGGCTACACCTTC. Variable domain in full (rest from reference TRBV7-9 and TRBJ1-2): DTGVSQNPRHKITKRGQNVTFRCDPISEHNRLYWYRQTLGQGPEFLTYFQNEAQLEKSRLLSDRFSAERPKGSFSTLEIQRTEQGDSAMYLCSSSGQAYGYTFGSGTRLTVV.

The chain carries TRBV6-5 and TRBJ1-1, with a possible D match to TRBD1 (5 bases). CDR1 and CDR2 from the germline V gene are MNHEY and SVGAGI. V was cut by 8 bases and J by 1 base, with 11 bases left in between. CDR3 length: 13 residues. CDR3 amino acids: CASSRAGNTEAFF. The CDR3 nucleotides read TGTGCCAGCTCCAGGGCCGGGAACACTGAAGCTTTCTTT.

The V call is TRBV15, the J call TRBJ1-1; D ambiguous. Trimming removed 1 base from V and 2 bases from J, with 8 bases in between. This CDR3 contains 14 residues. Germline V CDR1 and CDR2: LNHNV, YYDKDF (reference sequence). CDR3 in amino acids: CATSRAAGNTEAFF. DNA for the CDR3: TGTGCCACCAGCAGAGCGGCGGGCAACACTGAAGCTTTCTTT.

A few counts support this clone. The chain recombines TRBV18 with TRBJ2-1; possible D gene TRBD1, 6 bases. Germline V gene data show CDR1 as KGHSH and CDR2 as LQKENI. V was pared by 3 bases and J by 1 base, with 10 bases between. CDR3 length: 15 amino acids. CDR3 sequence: CASSPGGGSYNEQFF. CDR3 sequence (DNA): TGTGCCAGCTCACCTGGGGGCGGATCCTACAATGAGCAGTTCTTC.

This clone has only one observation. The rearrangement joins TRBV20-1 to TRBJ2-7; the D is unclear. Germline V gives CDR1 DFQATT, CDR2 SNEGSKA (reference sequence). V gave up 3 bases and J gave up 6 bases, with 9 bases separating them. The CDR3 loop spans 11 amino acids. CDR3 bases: TGCAGTGCTAGTTATGGCTTCGAGCAGTACTTC. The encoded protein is CSASYGFEQYF.

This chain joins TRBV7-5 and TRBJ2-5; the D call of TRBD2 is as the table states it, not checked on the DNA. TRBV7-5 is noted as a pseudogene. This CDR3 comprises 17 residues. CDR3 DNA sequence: TGTGCCAGAAGCCCATCCCTCTGGGAGGGGGGCCACGAGACCCAGTACTTC. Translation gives CARSPSLWEGGHETQYF.

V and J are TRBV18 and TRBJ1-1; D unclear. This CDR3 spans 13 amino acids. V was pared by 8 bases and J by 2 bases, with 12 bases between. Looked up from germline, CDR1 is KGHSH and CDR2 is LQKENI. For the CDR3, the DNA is TGTGCCAGCAACTCAGGTCCCAACACTGAAGCTTTCTTT. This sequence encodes CASNSGPNTEAFF.

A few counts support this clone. The CDR3, as DNA: TGTGCCAGCAGGACGGGGGGGCCGTACACCGGGGAGCTGTTTTTT. Its protein is CASRTGGPYTGELFF. The V call is TRBV7-9, the J call TRBJ2-2, with TRBD2 matching 8 bases. Losses at the gene ends were 6 bases for V and 3 bases for J; bases not matched to a gene: 6. In germline, CDR1 is SEHNR, CDR2 FQNEAQ (reference sequence). The CDR3 extends over 15 amino acids.